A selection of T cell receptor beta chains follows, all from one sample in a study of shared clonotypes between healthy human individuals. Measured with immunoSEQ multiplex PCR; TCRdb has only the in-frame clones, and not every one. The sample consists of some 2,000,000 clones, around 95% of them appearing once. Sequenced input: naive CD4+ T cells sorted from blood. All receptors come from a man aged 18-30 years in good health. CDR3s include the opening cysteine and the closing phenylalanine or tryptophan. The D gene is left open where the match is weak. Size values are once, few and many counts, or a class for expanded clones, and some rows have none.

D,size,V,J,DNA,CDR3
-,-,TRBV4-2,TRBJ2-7,TGTGCCAGCAGCCCCCGGACCCAACTCGACGAGCAGTACTTC,CASSPRTQLDEQYF
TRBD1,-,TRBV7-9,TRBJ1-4,TGTGCCAGCAGCCCCGGGACAGGGTTTGAAAAACTGTTTTTT,CASSPGTGFEKLFF
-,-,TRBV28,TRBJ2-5,TGTGCCAGCAGTTTAGGGGCAGGGGAAGAGACCCAGTACTTC,CASSLGAGEETQYF
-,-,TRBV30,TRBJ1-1,TGTGCCTGGGCTGCCCAGGGACACACTGAAGCTTTCTTT,CAWAAQGHTEAFF
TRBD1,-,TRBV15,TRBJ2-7,TGTGCCACCAGCAGCCTATTCCGGGACAGGGTCTACGAGCAGTACTTC,CATSSLFRDRVYEQYF
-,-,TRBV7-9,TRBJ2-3,TGTGCCAGCAGCTCCGGAGGTAGCGGTAGCACAGATACGCAGTATTTT,CASSSGGSGSTDTQYF
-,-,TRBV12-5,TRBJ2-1,TGTGCTAGTGGTTTGGGGACAACACAATGGGGGCACAATGAGCAGTTCTTC,CASGLGTTQWGHNEQFF
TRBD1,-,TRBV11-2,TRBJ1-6,TGTGCCAGCAGTTGGGGACAGGGTTATTCACCCCTCCACTTT,CASSWGQGYSPLHF
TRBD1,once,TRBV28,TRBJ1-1,TGTGCCAGCAGTTTCCCTAAAGGGGGCCGGGTAGCTTTCTTT,CASSFPKGGRVAFF
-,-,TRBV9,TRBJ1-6,TGTGCCAGCAGCGTACGCAGGGAAAATTCACCCCTCCACTTT,CASSVRRENSPLHF
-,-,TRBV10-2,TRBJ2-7,TGCGCCAGCAGTGAGACAGGGAGGTCCTACGAGCAGTACTTC,CASSETGRSYEQYF
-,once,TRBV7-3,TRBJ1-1,TGTGCCAGCAGCTTGGATCCGGGACAATGGGCTTTCTTT,CASSLDPGQWAFF
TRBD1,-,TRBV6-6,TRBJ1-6,TGTGCCAGCAAATACGACAGGGAGGGACCCCTCCACTTT,CASKYDREGPLHF
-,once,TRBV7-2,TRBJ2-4,TGTGCCAGCAGCCTTAGCGGACAAGCCAAAAACATTCAGTACTTC,CASSLSGQAKNIQYF
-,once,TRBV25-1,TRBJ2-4,TGTGCCAGCAGTGAATGGCCACAGGGTGCCAAAAACATTCAGTACTTC,CASSEWPQGAKNIQYF
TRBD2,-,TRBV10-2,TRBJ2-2,TGCGCCAGCCGACTAGCGGGAGTTGGCACCGGGGAGCTGTTTTTT,CASRLAGVGTGELFF
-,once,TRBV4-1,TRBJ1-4,TGCGCCAGCAGCCAAGCGGGGGCAACTAATGAAAAACTGTTTTTT,CASSQAGATNEKLFF
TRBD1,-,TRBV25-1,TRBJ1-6,TGTGCCAGCAGTGAAGTGGGACAGGGGAATTCACCCCTCCACTTT,CASSEVGQGNSPLHF
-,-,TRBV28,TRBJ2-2,TGTGCCAGCAGTTTATTCCCCCTACTAGAGGAGGGCGGGGAGCTGTTTTTT,CASSLFPLLEEGGELFF
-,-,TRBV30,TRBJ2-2,TGTGCCTGGAGTGAGGGCTGGACCGGGGAGCTGTTTTTT,CAWSEGWTGELFF
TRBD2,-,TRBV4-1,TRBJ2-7,TGCGCCAGCAGCCAAGGGTTGCGGGGGAACGAGCAGTACTTC,CASSQGLRGNEQYF
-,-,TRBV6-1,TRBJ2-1,TGTGCCAGCAGCCAGATGGAAGCCAATGAGCAGTTCTTC,CASSQMEANEQFF
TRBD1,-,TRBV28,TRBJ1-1,TGTGCCAGCAGGGGACAGAAGAACACTGAAGCTTTCTTT,CASRGQKNTEAFF
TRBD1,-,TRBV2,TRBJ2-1,TGTGCCAGCACCGACTCTCTGCAGGGGGCGCGCTACAATGAGCAGTTCTTC,CASTDSLQGARYNEQFF
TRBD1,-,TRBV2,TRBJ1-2,TGTGCCAGCAGGCCAGGGGGCGGCTACACCTTC,CASRPGGGYTF
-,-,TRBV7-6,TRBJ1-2,TGTGCCAGCAGCTTTCTTGCGGGCACTGGCTACACCTTC,CASSFLAGTGYTF
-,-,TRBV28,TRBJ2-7,TGTGCCAGCATGGTCAGCCCTTCCTACGAGCAGTACTTC,CASMVSPSYEQYF
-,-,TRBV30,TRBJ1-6,TGTGCCCACAGGTTGTATAATTCACCCCTCCACTTT,CAHRLYNSPLHF
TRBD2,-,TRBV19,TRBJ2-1,TGTGCCAGTAGTACGAGCGGGGGCTCCTACAATGAGCAGTTCTTC,CASSTSGGSYNEQFF
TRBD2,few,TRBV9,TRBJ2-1,TGTGCCAGCAGCGTAGAGGCTAGCGGAAACAATGAGCAGTTCTTC,CASSVEASGNNEQFF
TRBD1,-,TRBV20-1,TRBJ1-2,TGCAGTGCTAGTACAGGGGAGGGCTACACCTTC,CSASTGEGYTF
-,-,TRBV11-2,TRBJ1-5,TGTGCCAGCAGCTTAAGGGGCAATCAGCCCCAGCATTTT,CASSLRGNQPQHF
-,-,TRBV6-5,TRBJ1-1,TGTGCCAGCAGTTACTCGGCGGGAGGAAAGGACACTGAAGCTTTCTTT,CASSYSAGGKDTEAFF
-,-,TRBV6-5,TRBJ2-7,TGTGCCAGCAGTCCCGCGGTCATTAGCTCCTACGAGCAGTACTTC,CASSPAVISSYEQYF
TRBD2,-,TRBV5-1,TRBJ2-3,TGCGCCAGCAGCCGCTCCGGGACTATCACAGATACGCAGTATTTT,CASSRSGTITDTQYF
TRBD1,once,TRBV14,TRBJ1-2,TGTGCCAGCAGCCAAGTTGGGACAGGGGGCTTTAACTATGGCTACACCTTC,CASSQVGTGGFNYGYTF
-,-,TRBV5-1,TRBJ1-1,TGCGCCAGCAGCTTGGACGGGGGGCCGGACACTGAAGCTTTCTTT,CASSLDGGPDTEAFF
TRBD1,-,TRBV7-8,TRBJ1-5,TGTGCCAGCAGCTTAGCGACACAGGGGGCTATCCCCAATCAGCCCCAGCATTTT,CASSLATQGAIPNQPQHF
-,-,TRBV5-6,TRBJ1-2,TGTGCCAGCAGGGGGCGACCGATGAATTATGGCTACACCTTC,CASRGRPMNYGYTF
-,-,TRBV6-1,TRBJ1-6,TGTGCCAGCATGCAGATCTCCTATAATTCACCCCTCCACTTT,CASMQISYNSPLHF
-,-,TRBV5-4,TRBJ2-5,TGTGCCAGCAGCCGAGAAAACAGGGGAGGAGAGACCCAGTACTTC,CASSRENRGGETQYF
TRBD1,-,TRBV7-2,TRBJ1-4,TGTGCCAGCAGCTGGGGGACAGCTAATGAAAAACTGTTTTTT,CASSWGTANEKLFF
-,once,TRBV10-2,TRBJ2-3,TGCGCCAGTAGCCGGGGGACAGATACGCAGTATTTT,CASSRGTDTQYF
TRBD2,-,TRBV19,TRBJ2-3,TGTGCCAGTAGTATTATGAGACTAGCGAAGACAGATACGCAGTATTTT,CASSIMRLAKTDTQYF
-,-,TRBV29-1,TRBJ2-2,TGCAGCGTTAATCATGGGGGCGGGGAGCTGTTTTTT,CSVNHGGGELFF
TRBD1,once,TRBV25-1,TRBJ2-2,TGTGCCACCCTGAGGACAGGGGGCAACACCGGGGAGCTGTTTTTT,CATLRTGGNTGELFF
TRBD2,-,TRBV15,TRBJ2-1,TGTGCCACCAAACCGGGACTAGCCAATGAGCAGTTCTTC,CATKPGLANEQFF
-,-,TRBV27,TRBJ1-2,TGTGCCAGCAGTTTAGCTAGAAACCCAATCGATGGCTACACCTTC,CASSLARNPIDGYTF
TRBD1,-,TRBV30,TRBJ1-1,TGTGCCTGGAGTGGGACAGGGGGGTCACCGGCTTTCTTT,CAWSGTGGSPAFF
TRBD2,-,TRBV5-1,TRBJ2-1,TGCGCCAGCAGCTTGGTCGGGACTAGTGGGAATGAGCAGTTCTTC,CASSLVGTSGNEQFF
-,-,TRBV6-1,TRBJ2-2,TGTGCCAGCAGGGAAGCGAACACCGGGGAGCTGTTTTTT,CASREANTGELFF
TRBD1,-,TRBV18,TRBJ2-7,TGTGCCAGCTCGAGGGACAGGGGAAACTACGAGCAGTACTTC,CASSRDRGNYEQYF
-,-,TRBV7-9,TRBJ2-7,TGTGCCAGCAGTCCGAGCCCGGGTTCCTACGAGCAGTACTTC,CASSPSPGSYEQYF